The entry below gives a single T cell receptor beta chain sequence along with its context. Only in-frame clones appear in the TCRdb table, and some are missing; sequencing was by immunoSEQ multiplex PCR. The sample contains around 85,000 clones, approximately 83% of which appear only once. This sample is part of a study of radiotherapy plus CTLA-4 blockade in lung cancer. The CDR3 length is 13 residues. V dropped 2 bases and J dropped 1 base, with 8 bases sitting between them. Germline V CDR1 and CDR2: SQVTM, ANQGSEA. This TCR came from a human donor with non-small cell lung cancer who had a partial response to radiotherapy plus ipilimumab. The chain recombines TRBV29-1 with TRBJ1-1, with D perhaps matching TRBD1 (5 bases). The sample here was peripheral blood, taken from a patient treated with radiotherapy plus ipilimumab. The CDR3 protein is CSVERQPNTEAFF. CDR3 coding DNA: TGCAGCGTTGAAAGACAGCCGAACACTGAAGCTTTCTTT.